The present TCR beta chain was sequenced within a study of CD8 T cells in ankylosing spondylitis. TCRdb ran MiXCR on the 5' RACE reads and lists one entry per CDR3 protein. Counted here are about 310,000 distinct CDR3 sequences, around 20% occurring once; the ten biggest clones make up 3.5%. The V end was cut by 7 bases, the J end by 5 bases, with 11 bases between. The CDR3 spans 13 residues. Germline V gene lookup returns CDR1 KGHDR and CDR2 SFDVKD. Findings and limits, study-wide: What appeared characteristic of ankylosing spondylitis blood was a TCR beta motif of several highly homologous variants.

Notes on this clonotype: What it binds is not known.

The TCR comes from a female donor with ankylosing spondylitis or in good health (not recorded which). This rearrangement joins TRBV24-1 to TRBJ2-1, with D possibly being TRBD2 (6 bases). Sequenced material: blood, either unsorted or a sorted T cell fraction (not recorded which). DNA of the CDR3: TGTGCCACCAGGGGAGGTTCCGACAATGAGCAGTTCTTC. It yields the protein CATRGGSDNEQFF.